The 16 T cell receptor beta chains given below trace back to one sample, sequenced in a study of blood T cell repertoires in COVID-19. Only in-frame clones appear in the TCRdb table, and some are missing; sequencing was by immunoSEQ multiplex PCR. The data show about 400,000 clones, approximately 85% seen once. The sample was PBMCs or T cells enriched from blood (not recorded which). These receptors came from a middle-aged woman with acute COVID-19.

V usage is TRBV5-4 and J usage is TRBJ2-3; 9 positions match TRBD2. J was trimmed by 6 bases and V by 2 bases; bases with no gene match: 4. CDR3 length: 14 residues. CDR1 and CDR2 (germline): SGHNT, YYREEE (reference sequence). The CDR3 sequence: CASSFGTSPDTQYF. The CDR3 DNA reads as TGTGCCAGCAGCTTTGGGACTAGCCCCGATACGCAGTATTTT.

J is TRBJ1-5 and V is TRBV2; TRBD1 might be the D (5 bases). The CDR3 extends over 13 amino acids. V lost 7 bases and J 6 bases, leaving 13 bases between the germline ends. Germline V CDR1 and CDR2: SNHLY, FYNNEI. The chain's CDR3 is CASNAGSLQPQHF. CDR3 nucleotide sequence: TGTGCCAGCAACGCAGGGTCACTTCAGCCCCAGCATTTT. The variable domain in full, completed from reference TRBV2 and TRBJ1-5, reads EPEVTQTPSHQVTQMGQEVILRCVPISNHLYFYWYRQILGQKVEFLVSFYNNEISEKSEIFDDQFSVERPDGSNFTLKIRSTKLEDSAMYFCASNAGSLQPQHFGDGTRLSIL.

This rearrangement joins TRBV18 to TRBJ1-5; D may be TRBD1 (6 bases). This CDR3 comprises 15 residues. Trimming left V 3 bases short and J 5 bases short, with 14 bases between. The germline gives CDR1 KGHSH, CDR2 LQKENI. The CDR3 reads CASSPLGTRDQPQHF. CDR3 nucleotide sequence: TGTGCCAGCTCACCCCTCGGGACAAGAGATCAGCCCCAGCATTTT.

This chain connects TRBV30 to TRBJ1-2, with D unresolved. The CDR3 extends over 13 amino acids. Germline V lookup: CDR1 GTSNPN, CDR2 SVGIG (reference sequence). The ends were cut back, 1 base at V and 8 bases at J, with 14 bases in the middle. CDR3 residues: CAWSAGGPGGYTF. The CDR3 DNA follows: TGTGCCTGGAGTGCAGGCGGGCCGGGCGGCTACACCTTC.

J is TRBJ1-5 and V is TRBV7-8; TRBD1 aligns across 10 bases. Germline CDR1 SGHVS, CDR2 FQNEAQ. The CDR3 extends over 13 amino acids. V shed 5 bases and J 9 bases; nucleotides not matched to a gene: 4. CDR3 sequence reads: CASSERTGGPQHF. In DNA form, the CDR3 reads TGTGCCAGCAGCGAGCGGACAGGGGGGCCCCAGCATTTT.

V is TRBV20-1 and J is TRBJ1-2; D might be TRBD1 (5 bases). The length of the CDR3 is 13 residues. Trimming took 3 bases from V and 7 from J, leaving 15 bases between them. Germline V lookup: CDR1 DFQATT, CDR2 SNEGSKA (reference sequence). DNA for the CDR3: TGCAGTGCTAGTACGTCGGGGGAGGGTGGCTACACCTTC. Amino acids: CSASTSGEGGYTF.

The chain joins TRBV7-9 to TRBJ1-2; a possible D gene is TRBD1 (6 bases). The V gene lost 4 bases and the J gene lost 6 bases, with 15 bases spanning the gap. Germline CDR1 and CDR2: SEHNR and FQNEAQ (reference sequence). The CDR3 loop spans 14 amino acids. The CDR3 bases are TGTGCCAGCAGCTCAGCACAGGGTTTCCATGGCTACACCTTC. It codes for CASSSAQGFHGYTF.

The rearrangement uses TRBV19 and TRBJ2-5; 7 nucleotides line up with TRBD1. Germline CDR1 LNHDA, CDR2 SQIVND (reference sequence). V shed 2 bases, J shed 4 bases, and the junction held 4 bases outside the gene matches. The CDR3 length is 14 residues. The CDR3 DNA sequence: TGTGCCAGTAGTATAAGAGGGGGCAGAGAGACCCAGTACTTC. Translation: CASSIRGGRETQYF.

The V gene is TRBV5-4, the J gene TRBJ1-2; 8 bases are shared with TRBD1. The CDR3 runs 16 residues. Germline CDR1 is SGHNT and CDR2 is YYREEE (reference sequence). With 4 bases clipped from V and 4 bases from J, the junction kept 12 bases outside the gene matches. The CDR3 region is CASSLPQGAPSYGYTF. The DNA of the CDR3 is TGTGCCAGCAGCCTACCTCAGGGGGCCCCGTCCTATGGCTACACCTTC.

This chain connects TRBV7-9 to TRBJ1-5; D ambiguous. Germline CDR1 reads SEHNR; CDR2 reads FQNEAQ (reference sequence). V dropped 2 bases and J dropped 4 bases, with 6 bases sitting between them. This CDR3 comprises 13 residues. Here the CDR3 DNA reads TGTGCCAGCAGCTTATCAGTTAATCAGCCCCAGCATTTT. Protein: CASSLSVNQPQHF.

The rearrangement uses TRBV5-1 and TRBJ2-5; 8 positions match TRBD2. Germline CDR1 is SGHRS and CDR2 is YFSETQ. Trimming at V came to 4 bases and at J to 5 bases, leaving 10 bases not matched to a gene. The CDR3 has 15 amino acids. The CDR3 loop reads CASSDGGALSETQYF. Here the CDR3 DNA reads TGCGCCAGCAGCGACGGGGGGGCCTTGAGCGAGACCCAGTACTTC.

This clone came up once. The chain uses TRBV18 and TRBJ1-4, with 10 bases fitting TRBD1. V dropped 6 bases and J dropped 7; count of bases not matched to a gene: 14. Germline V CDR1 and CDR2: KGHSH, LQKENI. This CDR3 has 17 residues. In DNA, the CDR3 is TGTGCCAGCTCGATCACGGGACAGGGGTATATTGGTGAAAAACTGTTTTTT. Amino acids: CASSITGQGYIGEKLFF. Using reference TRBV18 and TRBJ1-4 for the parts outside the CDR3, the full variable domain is NAGVMQNPRHLVRRRGQEARLRCSPMKGHSHVYWYRQLPEEGLKFMVYLQKENIIDESGMPKERFSAEFPKEGPSILRIQQVVRGDSAAYFCASSITGQGYIGEKLFFGSGTQLSVL.

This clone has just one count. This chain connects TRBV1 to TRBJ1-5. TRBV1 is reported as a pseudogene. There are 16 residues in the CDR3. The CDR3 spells CTSSQPGSWDNQPQHF. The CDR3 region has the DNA TGCACCAGCAGCCAACCCGGGAGCTGGGACAATCAGCCCCAGCATTTT.

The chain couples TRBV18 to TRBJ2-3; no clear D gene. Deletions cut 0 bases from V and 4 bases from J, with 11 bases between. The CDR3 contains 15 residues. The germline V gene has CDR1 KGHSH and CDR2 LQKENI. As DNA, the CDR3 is TGTGCCAGCTCACCACCGTTAACACGTCCAGATACGCAGTATTTT. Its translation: CASSPPLTRPDTQYF.

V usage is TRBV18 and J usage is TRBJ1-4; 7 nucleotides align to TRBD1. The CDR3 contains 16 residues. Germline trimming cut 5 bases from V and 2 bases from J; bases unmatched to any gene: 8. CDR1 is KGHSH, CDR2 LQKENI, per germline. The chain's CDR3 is CASSYRSGQTNEKLFF. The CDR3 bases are TGTGCCAGCTCATATAGATCGGGACAGACTAATGAAAAACTGTTTTTT.

The CDR3 region is CASRRGQGIPEAFF. CDR3 sequence (DNA): TGTGCCAGCAGGCGTGGACAGGGTATCCCTGAAGCTTTCTTT. The V gene is TRBV14, the J gene TRBJ1-1; TRBD1 matches 8 bases. Trimming took 6 bases from V and 6 from J; bases not matched to a gene: 9. The CDR3 runs to 14 residues. Germline V gene data show CDR1 as SGHDN and CDR2 as FVKESK.